Listed below are T cell receptor beta chains from one sample, sequenced in a study of shared clonotypes between healthy human individuals. Assay used: immunoSEQ multiplex PCR; TCRdb lists only in-frame clones, some missing. The sample records 90,000 to 120,000 clones, around 64% being singletons. Source material: memory CD8+ T cells sorted from blood. Source of these receptors: a woman aged 30 to 39 in good health. The CDR3 runs from the conserved cysteine through the conserved F or W. The D gene is left open where the match is weak. Rows may omit the clone size; those that give it use once, few, many or a size class.

clone_size j_call v_call d_call cdr3_aa cdr3_nt
. TRBJ2-5 TRBV7-7 . CASSLARAGSQYF TGTGCCAGCAGCTTAGCCAGGGCGGGGTCCCAGTACTTC
. TRBJ2-1 TRBV25-1 . CASSEGEQGPHNEQFF TGTGCCAGCAGTGAAGGGGAACAGGGTCCCCACAATGAGCAGTTCTTC
. TRBJ2-3 TRBV19 TRBD2 CASSMRLAGGPGDTQYF TGTGCCAGTAGTATGCGACTAGCGGGAGGGCCTGGAGATACGCAGTATTTT
. TRBJ2-7 TRBV29-1 . CSGSGTKPYEQYF TGCAGCGGCTCCGGGACGAAGCCCTACGAGCAGTACTTC
. TRBJ2-1 TRBV11-2 TRBD2 CASSPLAGNRNEQFF TGTGCCAGCAGCCCTCTAGCGGGAAACCGCAATGAGCAGTTCTTC
. TRBJ2-7 TRBV27 . CASRRLPGRNSYEQYF TGTGCCAGCAGACGTCTTCCGGGACGCAACTCCTACGAGCAGTACTTC
many TRBJ1-1 TRBV9 TRBD1 CASSAGQGFMNTEAFF TGTGCCAGCAGCGCTGGACAGGGTTTCATGAACACTGAAGCTTTCTTT
once TRBJ2-7 TRBV9 TRBD1 CASSVGGTGSSYEQYF TGTGCCAGCAGCGTAGGGGGGACAGGGAGCTCCTACGAGCAGTACTTC
. TRBJ2-7 TRBV11-2 . CASSEIPSASAKEQYF TGTGCCAGCAGCGAAATCCCCTCTGCGTCTGCGAAAGAGCAGTACTTC
. TRBJ1-1 TRBV27 . CASRADRNTEAFF TGTGCCAGCAGAGCCGACAGGAACACTGAAGCTTTCTTT
. TRBJ1-5 TRBV7-7 TRBD1 CASSYTGTGTFNQPQHF TGTGCCAGCAGCTATACCGGGACAGGGACTTTCAATCAGCCCCAGCATTTT
. TRBJ1-3 TRBV5-8 . CASSLGGSGNTIYF TGTGCCAGCAGCTTGGGGGGATCTGGAAACACCATATATTTT
. TRBJ1-1 TRBV6-1 . CASSEEEGTEAFF TGTGCCAGCAGTGAGGAGGAAGGCACTGAAGCTTTCTTT
. TRBJ2-7 TRBV10-3 TRBD2 CAISDGTSVHEQYF TGTGCCATCAGTGACGGGACTAGCGTCCACGAGCAGTACTTC
few TRBJ2-3 TRBV6-6 . CASRTGVATSTDTQYF TGTGCCAGCAGGACCGGGGTGGCAACTAGCACAGATACGCAGTATTTT
. TRBJ2-2 TRBV6-5 . CASRPPPDTGELFF TGTGCCAGCAGGCCTCCTCCGGACACCGGGGAGCTGTTTTTT
once TRBJ2-3 TRBV4-1 TRBD2 CASSQDAAGLAVTDTQYF TGCGCCAGCAGCCAAGATGCCGCTGGACTAGCGGTTACAGATACGCAGTATTTT
. TRBJ2-2 TRBV19 . CATRDSRAEELFF TGTGCCACCAGGGACTCCAGGGCCGAGGAGCTGTTTTTT
. TRBJ2-1 TRBV6-1 . CASSTSDYIYNEQFF TGTGCCAGCAGTACAAGCGACTACATCTACAATGAGCAGTTCTTC
. TRBJ1-5 TRBV21-1 . CASSKVGDGSNQPQHF .
. TRBJ2-7 TRBV5-1 . CASKNEQYF TGCGCCAGCAAAAACGAGCAGTACTTC
many TRBJ2-1 TRBV27 . CASSFLRGNEQFF TGTGCCAGCAGTTTCCTCAGGGGCAATGAGCAGTTCTTC
. TRBJ2-7 TRBV11-2 TRBD2 CASSGISGASYEQYF TGTGCCAGCAGCGGCATCAGCGGGGCCTCCTACGAGCAGTACTTC
. TRBJ2-7 TRBV30 . CAWIGVPHYEQYF TGTGCCTGGATTGGGGTACCCCACTACGAGCAGTACTTC
. TRBJ2-1 TRBV28 TRBD2 CASSQGTSAYNEQFF TGTGCCAGCAGCCAGGGGACTAGCGCCTACAATGAGCAGTTCTTC
. TRBJ2-7 TRBV28 TRBD2 CASSPCCGSSYEQYF TGTGCCAGCAGTCCCTGTTGCGGGAGTTCCTACGAGCAGTACTTC
. TRBJ2-2 TRBV5-1 . CASSYPGTVGTGELFF TGCGCCAGCAGCTATCCGGGCACGGTGGGGACCGGGGAGCTGTTTTTT
many TRBJ2-1 TRBV19 TRBD2 CASSIWLAGGEQFF TGTGCCAGTAGTATTTGGCTAGCGGGAGGTGAGCAGTTCTTC
. TRBJ2-1 TRBV19 . CASTLSGGPAYNEQFF TGTGCCAGTACTTTATCTGGGGGACCCGCATACAATGAGCAGTTCTTC
. TRBJ2-7 TRBV4-1 TRBD1 CASSHADRAYEQYF TGCGCCAGCAGCCACGCGGACAGGGCCTACGAGCAGTACTTC
. TRBJ2-1 TRBV15 TRBD2 CATSRANGRTRSRGEQFF TGTGCCACCAGCAGAGCGAATGGTCGGACTAGATCAAGGGGTGAGCAGTTCTTC
. TRBJ2-7 TRBV28 TRBD1 CASSQYGTGRRNEQYF TGTGCCAGCAGTCAATATGGGACAGGGAGGAGGAACGAGCAGTACTTC
. TRBJ2-2 TRBV25-1 . CASRLGALGELFF TGTGCCAGCAGATTGGGGGCCCTCGGGGAGCTGTTTTTT
. TRBJ2-4 TRBV7-3 . CASSSPRPFAKNIQYF TGTGCCAGCAGCTCACCCCGCCCGTTTGCCAAAAACATTCAGTACTTC
. TRBJ2-7 TRBV11-1 TRBD2 CASSLQRDSYEQYF TGTGCCAGCAGCTTACAGCGGGACTCCTACGAGCAGTACTTC
. TRBJ2-1 TRBV27 TRBD1 CASSLSGQGWYYNEQFF TGTGCCAGCAGTTTATCTGGACAGGGTTGGTACTACAATGAGCAGTTCTTC
. TRBJ2-7 TRBV11-2 . CASSLHLAYEQYF TGTGCCAGCAGCCTCCATTTGGCCTACGAGCAGTACTTC
. TRBJ1-2 TRBV5-1 . CATRPGLAVYGYTF TGCGCCACCCGACCCGGACTGGCTGTCTATGGCTACACCTTC
few TRBJ2-3 TRBV13 TRBD1 CASTDRGPDTQYF TGTGCCAGTACGGACAGGGGACCAGATACGCAGTATTTT
. TRBJ2-7 TRBV10-3 . CAIMTASSYEQYF TGTGCCATCATGACAGCGAGCTCCTACGAGCAGTACTTC
few TRBJ2-1 TRBV5-1 . CASSLDSGGYNEQFF TGCGCCAGCAGCTTGGATAGCGGCGGCTACAATGAGCAGTTCTTC
. TRBJ2-3 TRBV19 . CASSIWSTDTQYF TGTGCCAGTAGTATTTGGAGCACAGATACGCAGTATTTT
. TRBJ2-7 TRBV25-1 TRBD1 CASSDGTVYEQYF TGTGCCAGCAGTGACGGGACAGTATACGAGCAGTACTTC
. TRBJ2-7 TRBV29-1 . CSAGTGEQYF TGCAGCGCAGGGACGGGTGAGCAGTACTTC
. TRBJ2-3 TRBV28 . CASSTRDPRADTQYF TGTGCCAGCAGTACTCGGGACCCTAGGGCAGATACGCAGTATTTT
. TRBJ2-7 TRBV28 TRBD2 CASFHSGRVSLMADFRYEQYF TGTGCCAGCTTCCATTCAGGGAGGGTCTCTTTAATGGCGGATTTTCGCTACGAGCAGTACTTC
. TRBJ2-7 TRBV9 TRBD1 CASSVKGRHRGEQYF TGTGCCAGCAGCGTTAAAGGTCGACACAGGGGCGAGCAGTACTTC